Listed below are T cell receptor beta chains from one sample, sequenced in a study of blood T cell repertoires in COVID-19. Using immunoSEQ multiplex PCR, the repertoire was profiled, and TCRdb retains in-frame clones only, with some absent. Among roughly 43,000 clones listed, roughly 85% were seen once. Material for sequencing was peripheral blood. These receptors were taken from a woman in her sixties or seventies with acute or convalescent COVID-19. The CDR3 runs from the conserved cysteine through the conserved F or W. A D gene is named only where the DNA matches it firmly. For some rows the clone size is stated as once, few or many, or as a class when expanded; others skip it.

>.|TRBD2|TRBJ2-3|TRBV7-3
TGTGCCAGCAGCTTAGGACTAGCGGGAGAGGCGAGTACGCAGTATTTT
CASSLGLAGEASTQYF
>.|.|TRBJ2-2|TRBV27
TGTGCCAGCAGTTCTCTCCGGCAGGTCGGCACCGGGGAGCTGTTTTTT
CASSSLRQVGTGELFF
>.|.|TRBJ2-7|TRBV5-1
TGCGCCAGCAGCCCCGACCTCGGCAGGATCTCCTACGAGCAGTACTTC
CASSPDLGRISYEQYF
>.|.|TRBJ2-7|TRBV15
TGTGCCACCAGCAGAGATGGGCAGAACTACGAGCAGTACTTC
CATSRDGQNYEQYF
>.|.|TRBJ1-5|TRBV19
TGTGCCAGCTCAGTAACGAATAGCAATCAGCCCCAGCATTTT
CASSVTNSNQPQHF
>.|TRBD2|TRBJ2-1|TRBV19
TGTGCCAGTACCCGAGCGGGAGGCCTCAATGAGCAGTTCTTC
CASTRAGGLNEQFF
>few|TRBD2|TRBJ2-7|TRBV11-3
TGTGCCAGCAGCTCCCGTCCGGGACTAGCGGGAGCCGTGCAGTACTTC
CASSSRPGLAGAVQYF
>few|.|TRBJ2-1|TRBV11-3
TGTGCCAGCAGCTTGGGACTCCCCTCCTACAATGAGCAGTTCTTC
CASSLGLPSYNEQFF
>once|TRBD2|TRBJ2-1|TRBV30
TGTGCCTGGAGTTTCGGGACTAGCGGGAGGAGAAGGGGGGTGGGGCAGTTCTTC
CAWSFGTSGRRRGVGQFF
>.|.|TRBJ2-7|TRBV23-1
TGCGCCAGCAGTCAATCTTACCTTGACGCAGGGCCCAACAAGCAGTACTTC
CASSQSYLDAGPNKQYF
>few|TRBD1|TRBJ1-1|TRBV2
TGTGCCAGCACCTGGACAGGGGGGTACACTGAAGCTTTCTTT
CASTWTGGYTEAFF
>few|.|TRBJ1-2|TRBV4-2
TGTGCCAGCAGCCTTGGGACTGACGATGGCTACACCTTC
CASSLGTDDGYTF
>.|.|TRBJ2-2|TRBV3-1/TRBV3-2
TGTGCCAGCAGCCAAGGCCGGGGATCAGGCACCGGGGAGCTGTTTTTT
CASSQGRGSGTGELFF
>.|.|TRBJ1-1|TRBV19
TGTGCCAGTAGTATAGGGACTGCCGGGAACACTGAAGCTTTCTTT
CASSIGTAGNTEAFF
>.|TRBD2|TRBJ2-5|TRBV6-2/TRBV6-3
TGTGCCAGCAGCCACGGGCGGGAGCCTGGGGAGACCCAGTACTTC
CASSHGREPGETQYF
>few|.|TRBJ1-2|TRBV14
TGTGCCAGCAGCCAAGATACGTTAGTTTACTATGGCTACACCTTC
CASSQDTLVYYGYTF
>.|TRBD1|TRBJ1-3|TRBV19
TGTGCCAGTAGGCTGACCGGGACAGGTGGAAACACCATATATTTT
CASRLTGTGGNTIYF
>.|.|TRBJ1-6|TRBV7-3
TGTGCCAGCAGCTTAGGGGGGTATAATTCACCCCTCCACTTT
CASSLGGYNSPLHF
>.|.|TRBJ2-5|TRBV7-2
TGTGCCAGCAGCTTAGTTCACGGGGCAGGGGACGAGACCCAGTACTTC
CASSLVHGAGDETQYF
>.|.|TRBJ2-1|TRBV2
TGTGCCAGTCAACAGGGTACGGATGAGCAGTTCTTC
CASQQGTDEQFF
>.|.|TRBJ1-1|TRBV10-3
TGTGCCATCAGTCAAGGGAGGACTGAAGCTTTCTTT
CAISQGRTEAFF
>once|.|TRBJ1-5|TRBV19
TGTGCCAGTAGTATAGATAGCAGGGTTGAGAATCAGCCCCAGCATTTT
CASSIDSRVENQPQHF
>few|TRBD2|TRBJ2-7|TRBV7-9
TGTGCCAGCAGCTTAGCCGGGACTAGCATCAGCGAGCAGTACTTC
CASSLAGTSISEQYF
>.|TRBD1|TRBJ1-5|TRBV3-1/TRBV3-2
TGTGCCAGCAGCCAAGGACAGGGGACTGTCCAGCCCCAGCATTTT
CASSQGQGTVQPQHF
>.|TRBD1|TRBJ2-1|TRBV19
TGTGCCAGTAGTAAGACAGGGGGCTCCTACAATGAGCAGTTCTTC
CASSKTGGSYNEQFF
>.|.|TRBJ1-6|TRBV3-1/TRBV3-2
TGTGCCAGCAGCCCAGTGAATAATAATTCACCCCTCCACTTT
CASSPVNNNSPLHF
>.|TRBD1|TRBJ1-5|TRBV2
TGTGCCAGCAGGGGGGACAGTAGGCAGCCCCAGCATTTT
CASRGDSRQPQHF
>.|TRBD2|TRBJ2-1|TRBV5-4
TGTGCCAGCAGCTTGGGACTAGCGGGGGGAGAGCAGTTCTTC
CASSLGLAGGEQFF
>.|TRBD2|TRBJ2-2|TRBV7-9
TGTGCCAGCAGCTTTCTAGCGGGAGCTTCAGGGGAGCTGTTTTTT
CASSFLAGASGELFF
>.|TRBD1|TRBJ2-1|TRBV6-2/TRBV6-3
TGTGCCAGCAGTTACGGGACAGCCCGTTTGAGCAATGAGCAGTTCTTC
CASSYGTARLSNEQFF
>.|TRBD2|TRBJ2-1|TRBV4-1
TGCGCCAGCAGCCAACCCGGGACTAGCGGGAGAAATGAGCAGTTCTTC
CASSQPGTSGRNEQFF
>.|TRBD2|TRBJ2-1|TRBV2
TGTGCCAGCAGGGGGGGACTAGCGGGAGGGCGGTTCTCAATTGAGCAGTTCTTC
CASRGGLAGGRFSIEQFF
>.|TRBD2|TRBJ2-1|TRBV6-4
TGTGCCAGCAGTGAATCCGGGACTAGCGGATACAATGAGCAGTTCTTC
CASSESGTSGYNEQFF
>.|TRBD1|TRBJ2-1|TRBV24-1
TGTGCCACCAGTGAGTTTGGACAGGGGGGCTACAATGAGCAGTTCTTC
CATSEFGQGGYNEQFF
>.|TRBD1|TRBJ2-1|TRBV19
TGTGCCAGTAGTATAGGACAGGGGCGGGGCAGTGAGCAGTTCTTC
CASSIGQGRGSEQFF
>.|TRBD2|TRBJ2-1|TRBV11-3
TGTGCCAGCAGCCCCCGAGGAGCGGGAGCTTTCGCTGAGCAGTTCTTC
CASSPRGAGAFAEQFF
>.|.|TRBJ1-2|TRBV18
TGTGCCAGCTCACCAAAAGCTTATGGCTACACCTTC
CASSPKAYGYTF
>.|TRBD1|TRBJ2-5|TRBV7-9
TGTGCCAGCGCCACAGGGGGAGTGGGAGAGACCCAGTACTTC
CASATGGVGETQYF
>.|.|TRBJ1-2|TRBV12-3/TRBV12-4
TGTGCCAGCAGTTCGACTCGGAATGGCTACACCTTC
CASSSTRNGYTF
>.|.|TRBJ1-5|TRBV3-1/TRBV3-2
TGTGCCAGCAGCTCCTCTGGGGGGAAGAAGGGCAATCAGCCCCAGCATTTT
CASSSSGGKKGNQPQHF
>.|.|TRBJ1-5|TRBV5-5
TGTGCCAGCAGCTTGAGCTGGGGGGACTTTCTGTATCAGCCCCAGCATTTT
CASSLSWGDFLYQPQHF